A selection of T cell receptor beta chains follows, all from one sample in a study of CD4 T cells in relation to SARS-CoV-2 and coronaviruses. The assay was immunoSEQ multiplex PCR, and TCRdb's table has in-frame clones only and misses some. This sample yields about 30,000 clones, of which 72% are seen a single time; about 12% belongs to the top ten. Antigen specificity for these receptors is unknown. Source material: CD4+ T cells from PBMCs, cultured in vitro. These receptors all stem from a human donor in good health. Each CDR3 is given with its conserved first and last residue. The D gene is left open where the match is weak. Only some rows state a clone size, as once, few, many or a class for expanded clones.

.	once	TRBV19	TRBJ2-7	TGTGCCAGTAGTGCCGCCCGGGGTCTCTCCTACGAGCAGTACTTC	CASSAARGLSYEQYF
.	few	TRBV30	TRBJ1-5	TGTGCCTGTTCCCTGGGGGACAATCAGCCCCAGCATTTT	CACSLGDNQPQHF
.	once	TRBV19	TRBJ1-4	TGTGCCAGTAGCCGCGGAGGAAGTACGGAAAAACTGTTTTTT	CASSRGGSTEKLFF
.	.	TRBV12-5	TRBJ2-1	TGTGCTAGTGGTTTGGCCTGGAGGGCCCGCTCCTACAATGAGCAGTTCTTC	CASGLAWRARSYNEQFF
.	.	TRBV7-8	TRBJ1-5	TGTGCCAGCAGCTTAAGCAGTTTGACTAGCAATCAGCCCCAGCATTTT	CASSLSSLTSNQPQHF
.	.	TRBV18	TRBJ2-3	TGTGCCAGCTCACCAGCGACCTCAGGGTCTGGCACAGATACGCAGTATTTT	CASSPATSGSGTDTQYF
.	.	TRBV19	TRBJ2-7	TGTGCCAGTAGTCCTAATCCCGGGACATACTACGAGCAGTACTTC	CASSPNPGTYYEQYF
TRBD2	.	TRBV5-1	TRBJ2-3	TGCGCCAGCAGCTCCGGACTAGCGGGATCTAGCACAGATACGCAGTATTTT	CASSSGLAGSSTDTQYF
.	.	TRBV2	TRBJ1-4	TGTGCCAGCAGTGCAAATACAGGGTATACAACTAATGAAAAACTGTTTTTT	CASSANTGYTTNEKLFF
TRBD2	once	TRBV6-4	TRBJ2-5	TGTGCCAGCAGTGACTCGGGAAGGCGGGAGGAGTTCCAAGAGACCCAGTACTTC	CASSDSGRREEFQETQYF
.	.	TRBV24-1	TRBJ2-2	TGTGCCACCAGCGCTAGCACAGGGACCGGGGAGCTGTTTTTT	CATSASTGTGELFF
.	.	TRBV5-1	TRBJ2-3	TGCGCCAGCAGCTTGGAAGCCAGAGAAGGCACAGATACGCAGTATTTT	CASSLEAREGTDTQYF
.	few	TRBV7-2	TRBJ2-7	TGTGCCAGCAGCTTAGCGCAGCGCGAGCAGTACTTC	CASSLAQREQYF
.	.	TRBV5-1	TRBJ2-3	TGCGCCAGCAGCGACTCCGGGATCCCTAGCACAGATACGCAGTATTTT	CASSDSGIPSTDTQYF
.	once	TRBV2	TRBJ2-1	TGTGCCAGCACCCTTACCCATGAGCAGTTCTTC	CASTLTHEQFF
TRBD2	.	TRBV7-2	TRBJ2-2	TGTGCCAGCAGCTTATCGCTAGCGGGGGGCACCGGGGAGCTGTTTTTT	CASSLSLAGGTGELFF
TRBD1	.	TRBV12-3/TRBV12-4	TRBJ1-2	TGTGCCAGCAGCATAGGGACAGACTACACCTTC	CASSIGTDYTF
.	.	TRBV19	TRBJ2-7	TGTGCCAGTAGTTCGACAGCCACCTACGAGCAGTACTTC	CASSSTATYEQYF
.	few	TRBV29-1	TRBJ1-1	TGCAGCGCCTGGGCTGGACTTAACACTGAAGCTTTCTTT	CSAWAGLNTEAFF
TRBD1	.	TRBV4-1	TRBJ1-3	TGCGCCAGCAGCCCCGGACAGGCCGGTTCTGGAAACACCATATATTTT	CASSPGQAGSGNTIYF
.	few	TRBV11-3	TRBJ2-1	TGTGCCAGCAGCGTACGGGGGGCAGGCTACAATGAGCAGTTCTTC	CASSVRGAGYNEQFF
.	.	TRBV6-2/TRBV6-3	TRBJ1-1	TGTGCCAGCAGTAGCAATTGGGGGTACACTGAAGCTTTCTTT	CASSSNWGYTEAFF
TRBD1	.	TRBV4-1	TRBJ1-6	TGCGCCAGCAGCCGTTGGCCCGCAGGGGGGCATAATTCACCCCTCCACTTT	CASSRWPAGGHNSPLHF
TRBD2	.	TRBV4-1	TRBJ2-5	TGCGCCAGCAGCCGATACGGAAGGGCTAGCGGGGGAGGAGAGACCCAGTACTTC	CASSRYGRASGGGETQYF
TRBD2	.	TRBV24-1	TRBJ2-3	TGTGCCACCGGCAAAGGGGAGGGGCCAGGAGATACGCAGTATTTT	CATGKGEGPGDTQYF
.	.	TRBV7-9	TRBJ2-3	TGTGCCAGCAGCCAGGGTATGAGCACAGATACGCAGTATTTT	CASSQGMSTDTQYF
TRBD1	.	TRBV19	TRBJ2-7	TGTGCCAGTAGTGGGACAGGGGGCTACGAGCAGTACTTC	CASSGTGGYEQYF